This TCR beta chain was captured in a study of blood T cell repertoires in COVID-19. Overall study: COVID-19 samples, acute and convalescent, were from the United States, Italy and Spain. T cells, B-cell-depleted T cells, or PBMCs supplied cDNA or gDNA.

Recovered status in Cohort 3 required two negative PCRs, clearance, or symptom resolution. Clones were read by immunoSEQ multiplex PCR, and TCRdb kept only the in-frame ones, dropping some. The repertoire includes under 450,000 clones, 87% of them detected once, and 1.3% sits in the top ten. The CDR3 length is 15 residues. CDR1 is MNHEY, CDR2 SVGAGI, per germline. Trimming at V came to 7 bases and at J to 5 bases, leaving 13 bases not matched to a gene. The specimen was PBMCs or T cells enriched from blood (not recorded which). The receptor's source is a man aged 30 to 45 who had recovered from COVID-19. The chain joins TRBV6-5 to TRBJ2-7; TRBD1 matches 8 bases. In DNA form, the CDR3 reads TGTGCCAGCAATACCAGGGACAGGTTTAGGAACGAGCAGTACTTC. Translation gives CASNTRDRFRNEQYF.